A selection of T cell receptor beta chains follows, all from one sample in a study of OX40 agonist ivuxolimab in advanced cancers. Assay used: immunoSEQ multiplex PCR; TCRdb lists only in-frame clones, some missing. The table lists around 150,000 clones, 90% to 95% of them singletons. The sample in question was CD4+ or CD8+ T cells sorted from blood, obtained in a trial of the OX40 agonist ivuxolimab. These receptors were collected from an adult with an advanced solid tumor such as melanoma, head and neck, liver or kidney cancer. Both conserved end residues are part of each CDR3. The D gene is left open where the match is weak. Not every row has a clone size; where given, it reads once, few, many or a size class.

NA	NA	15	TRBV29-1	TRBJ1-1	TGCAGCGTTGAACCCCAGGCAGGATTGAACACTGAAGCTTTCTTT	CSVEPQAGLNTEAFF
NA	NA	14	TRBV6-6	TRBJ2-7	TGTGCCAGCAGCTTTACGGGGGGCCCCTACGAGCAGTACTTC	CASSFTGGPYEQYF
NA	TRBD1	15	TRBV27	TRBJ1-1	TGTGCCAGCAGCCTAAGACAGGGACGGAACACTGAAGCTTTCTTT	CASSLRQGRNTEAFF
NA	NA	15	TRBV9	TRBJ2-7	TGTGCCAGCAGCGTAGGGACTCCTAGCTCCTACGAGCAGTACTTC	CASSVGTPSSYEQYF
NA	TRBD2	19	TRBV9	TRBJ2-2	TGTGCCAGCAGCGTAGCCCTCTCCGTCGGGGGGATGAACACCGGGGAGCTGTTTTTT	CASSVALSVGGMNTGELFF
NA	TRBD2	15	TRBV7-8	TRBJ2-2	TGTGCCAGCAGGGATTGGGGGGGGAACACCGGGGAGCTGTTTTTT	CASRDWGGNTGELFF
NA	NA	14	TRBV11-2	TRBJ1-1	TGTGCCAGCAGCTTAGAGGGTAAGAGGGCTGAAGCTTTCTTT	CASSLEGKRAEAFF
NA	NA	12	TRBV18	TRBJ1-6	TGTGCCAGCTCACCTCCCGATTCACCCCTCCACTTT	CASSPPDSPLHF
NA	NA	14	TRBV10-2	TRBJ2-7	TGCGCCAGCAGCGATAGCGGCGTACCCTACGAGCAGTACTTC	CASSDSGVPYEQYF
once	NA	16	TRBV19	TRBJ2-7	TGTGCCAGTAGTTCCAACAGGGTCCAGAGGGCCTACGAGCAGTACTTC	CASSSNRVQRAYEQYF
NA	TRBD2	12	TRBV28	TRBJ2-3	TGTGCCAGCACCGGGGGGGCAGATACGCAGTATTTT	CASTGGADTQYF
NA	NA	14	TRBV6-6	TRBJ1-5	TGTGCCAGCAGTATAGACAGTCTCAATCAGCCCCAGCATTTT	CASSIDSLNQPQHF
NA	TRBD1	15	TRBV4-3	TRBJ2-7	TGCGCCAGCAGCCAAGAGACAGGGTACTCCTACGAGCAGTACTTC	CASSQETGYSYEQYF
once	TRBD1	17	TRBV7-8	TRBJ1-1	TGTGCCAGCAGATTAGGATTAGGACAGGTAAAGAACACTGAAGCTTTCTTT	CASRLGLGQVKNTEAFF
NA	NA	14	TRBV5-4	TRBJ1-4	TGTGCCAGCAGCCTCCGTGGACCCTCGGAAAAACTGTTTTTT	CASSLRGPSEKLFF
NA	NA	15	TRBV6-6	TRBJ1-6	TGTGCCAGCAGTTCTCCGGGGTCTATCAATTCACCCCTCCACTTT	CASSSPGSINSPLHF
NA	NA	15	TRBV6-5	TRBJ2-7	TGTGCCAGCAGCCAAACTAGCCGGAGCTCCTACGAGCAGTACTTC	CASSQTSRSSYEQYF
NA	TRBD1	13	TRBV18	TRBJ2-3	TGTGCCAGCTCACTAACAGGGGTAGATACGCAGTATTTT	CASSLTGVDTQYF
NA	NA	14	TRBV7-2	TRBJ2-7	TGTGCCAGCAGCTTGGAAAGGCGATCCTACGAGCAGTACTTC	CASSLERRSYEQYF
NA	TRBD1	15	TRBV18	TRBJ2-5	TGTGCCAGCTCACCTTGGACAGGGGGCAGGGAGACCCAGTACTTC	CASSPWTGGRETQYF
NA	NA	16	TRBV12-2	TRBJ2-5	TGTGCAAGTCGCTCATTTGGACCAGGGCGGGGGAAGACCCAGTACTTC	CASRSFGPGRGKTQYF
NA	NA	16	TRBV7-2	TRBJ2-3	TGTGCCAGCAGCCCGCTCCCAGGCGGATTCACAGATACGCAGTATTTT	CASSPLPGGFTDTQYF
once	TRBD2	16	TRBV6-5	TRBJ2-3	TGTGCCAGCAGTTTTTCGGGGACTAGCCCCATGGATACGCAGTATTTT	CASSFSGTSPMDTQYF
NA	NA	16	TRBV4-2	TRBJ2-7	TGTGCCAGCAGCCAAGATTCGGTGAACGTCCGAAACGAGCAGTACTTC	CASSQDSVNVRNEQYF
once	TRBD1	17	TRBV5-6	TRBJ2-3	TGTGCCAGCAGCTTGGGTCCTTCCGGGACAGCCGCAGATACGCAGTATTTT	CASSLGPSGTAADTQYF
NA	NA	14	TRBV14	TRBJ1-1	TGTGCCAGCAGCCAGACCACTTTAGGTACTGAAGCTTTCTTT	CASSQTTLGTEAFF
NA	TRBD1	15	TRBV23-1	TRBJ2-3	TGCGCCAGCAGGCTTGACAGGGTTCTTCGGGATACGCAGTATTTT	CASRLDRVLRDTQYF
NA	NA	15	TRBV5-1	TRBJ2-7	TGCGCCAGCAGTCCCGCCCTCTCGGACCGCTACGAGCAGTACTTC	CASSPALSDRYEQYF
once	NA	15	TRBV18	TRBJ2-2	TGTGCCAGCTCACCCGACGTCGCGAACACCGGGGAGCTGTTTTTT	CASSPDVANTGELFF
NA	TRBD2	19	TRBV4-2	TRBJ2-2	TGTGCCAGCAGCCAAGAGAGGGCCGGGACTAGCGGCCTCACCGGGGAGCTGTTTTTT	CASSQERAGTSGLTGELFF
NA	TRBD1	16	TRBV5-4	TRBJ2-2	TGTGCCAGCAGCAAACAGGGGGCGCAGAACACCGGGGAGCTGTTTTTT	CASSKQGAQNTGELFF
NA	TRBD1	14	TRBV5-4	TRBJ2-5	TGTGCCAGCACCCCGACAGGGGGTGGGGAGACCCAGTACTTC	CASTPTGGGETQYF
NA	TRBD2	15	TRBV10-3	TRBJ2-5	TGTGCCATCAGTGAGAAGGGACTAGCGTGGGAGACCCAGTACTTC	CAISEKGLAWETQYF
NA	NA	15	TRBV7-2	TRBJ2-3	TGTGCCAGCAGCTTGGATGGGTCCACACTAAATACGCAGTATTTT	CASSLDGSTLNTQYF
NA	NA	15	TRBV7-8	TRBJ2-5	TGTGCCAGCAGCTTAGGGGGGCCATTTCAAGAGACCCAGTACTTC	CASSLGGPFQETQYF
NA	NA	14	TRBV5-6	TRBJ1-3	TGTGCCAGCAGACACGGACTCTCTGGAAACACCATATATTTT	CASRHGLSGNTIYF
once	NA	16	TRBV6-5	TRBJ1-2	TGTGCCAGCAGTTACACAGGGATCCGGGGAAACTATGGCTACACCTTC	CASSYTGIRGNYGYTF
few	TRBD1	13	TRBV6-5	TRBJ1-5	TGTGCCAGCAGGCTACAGGGGGATCAGCCCCAGCATTTT	CASRLQGDQPQHF
NA	NA	12	TRBV29-1	TRBJ2-5	TGCAGTGGTGGAAGGGGGCAAGAGACCCAGTACTTC	CSGGRGQETQYF
NA	NA	16	TRBV18	TRBJ1-5	TGTGCCAGCTCACCACGGCAGGGTACCAGCAATCAGCCCCAGCATTTT	CASSPRQGTSNQPQHF